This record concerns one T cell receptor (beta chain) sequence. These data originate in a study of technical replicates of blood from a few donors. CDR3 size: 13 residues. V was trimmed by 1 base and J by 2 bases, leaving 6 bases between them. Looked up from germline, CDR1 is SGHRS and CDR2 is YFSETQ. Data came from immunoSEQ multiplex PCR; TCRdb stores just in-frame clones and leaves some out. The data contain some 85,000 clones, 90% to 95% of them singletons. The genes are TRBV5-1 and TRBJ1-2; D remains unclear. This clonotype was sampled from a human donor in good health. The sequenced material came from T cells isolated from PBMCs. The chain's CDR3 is CASSLYENYGYTF. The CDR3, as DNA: TGCGCCAGCAGCTTGTACGAGAACTATGGCTACACCTTC. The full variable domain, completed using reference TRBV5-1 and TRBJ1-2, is KAGVTQTPRYLIKTRGQQVTLSCSPISGHRSVSWYQQTPGQGLQFLFEYFSETQRNKGNFPGRFSGRQFSNSRSEMNVSTLELGDSALYLCASSLYENYGYTFGSGTRLTVV.